These 9 T cell receptor beta chains were all obtained from the same sample, sequenced in a study of T-cell memory formation after mild COVID-19. MiXCR, applied by TCRdb to the 5' RACE reads, yields one record per CDR3 protein. The table has more than 55,000 distinct CDR3 sequences, more than 8% seen once; the top ten hold around 1.2%. Sample: PBMCs or a T cell subset sorted from them (not recorded which). All receptors come from a man aged 18 to 35 who had mild COVID-19 (a few samples of this study predate the infection). Cell type and time point are not known.

The chain combines TRBV6-1 with TRBJ2-3; no definite D call. The CDR3 is 12 amino acids. V dropped 4 bases and J dropped 0 bases, with 2 bases sitting between them. Looked up from germline, CDR1 is MNHNS and CDR2 is SASEGT. The CDR3 is CASSGSTDTQYF. The CDR3 region has the DNA TGTGCCAGCAGTGGAAGCACAGATACGCAGTATTTT.

J is TRBJ2-7 and V is TRBV20-1; a possible D gene is TRBD2 (5 bases). The CDR3 consists of 16 residues. Germline CDR1 DFQATT, CDR2 SNEGSKA (reference sequence). Between the trimmed V and J ends, which lost 0 bases and 1 base, there was a span of 16 bases. DNA for the CDR3: TGCAGTGCTAGAGATCATGGGGAGTTGGGGTCCTACGAGCAGTACTTC. The encoded protein is CSARDHGELGSYEQYF.

As to this clonotype: Its ends do not fully match the called genes, so a read error is possible. In nucleotides, the CDR3 is TGTGCCACCAGCAGAGATAGGGGCAGCCTAAACTTC. Translating gives CATSRDRGSLNF. The chain recombines TRBV15 with TRBJ1-2; weak D call: TRBD1 (5 bases). Per the germline V gene, CDR1 is LNHNV and CDR2 is YYDKDF (reference sequence). The CDR3 totals 12 residues.

This clonotype was detected many times. This chain connects TRBV10-3 to TRBJ2-2, with 7 bases that match TRBD1. Trimming removed 7 bases from V and 0 bases from J; junction bases left unmatched: 2. The CDR3 is 14 residues long. Germline values: CDR1 ENHRY, CDR2 SYGVKD. The CDR3 sequence is CAITGQANTGELFF. The CDR3 bases are TGTGCCATCACTGGACAGGCGAACACCGGGGAGCTGTTTTTT.

The table lists this clonotype with a few counts. The chain joins TRBV18 to TRBJ2-7; the match to TRBD1 covers 7 bases. From germline, CDR1 is KGHSH and CDR2 LQKENI. This CDR3 is built from 14 residues. Trimming cost V 3 bases and J 5 bases; bases outside gene matches: 7. The CDR3, as DNA: TGTGCCAGCTCACCTGACAGGGTAGGCCACGAGCAGTACTTC. The encoded protein is CASSPDRVGHEQYF.

There are a few counts of this clonotype. The rearrangement links TRBV10-3 to TRBJ2-3; 7 nucleotides align to TRBD1. In germline, CDR1 is ENHRY, CDR2 SYGVKD. The junction had 10 bases not matched to a gene; V was cut back by 7 bases and J by 3 bases. The CDR3 spans 15 residues. CDR3 DNA: TGTGCCATCAAACCTGGACAGGACGGGACAGATACGCAGTATTTT. Translated, it gives CAIKPGQDGTDTQYF.

The CDR3 here is CSARDGQGADEQFF. CDR3 in DNA: TGCAGTGCTAGAGACGGACAGGGGGCCGATGAGCAGTTCTTC. The chain links TRBV20-1 to TRBJ2-1, with TRBD1 matching 11 bases. V lost 0 bases, J lost 8 bases, and 3 bases stayed unmatched. Germline lookup yields CDR1 DFQATT and CDR2 SNEGSKA (reference sequence). The CDR3 consists of 14 residues.

This clonotype was seen at least ten times. The V gene is TRBV29-1, the J gene TRBJ1-5; TRBD1 might be the D (5 bases). The CDR3 is 12 amino acids. Germline V gives CDR1 SQVTM, CDR2 ANQGSEA. V was clipped by 7 bases and J by 4 bases, with 11 bases between them. The CDR3 nucleotides are TGCAGCGCGTCGGGGGGGAATCAGCCCCAGCATTTT. Translation gives CSASGGNQPQHF.

This clonotype was detected many times. J is TRBJ2-1 and V is TRBV7-8; TRBD2 matches at 7 bases. This CDR3 contains 19 residues. CDR1 and CDR2 (germline): SGHVS, FQNEAQ. J gave up 0 bases and V 1 base, and 12 bases lay outside the gene matches. This CDR3 reads CASSLVLAWERDSYNEQFF. CDR3 in DNA: TGTGCCAGCAGCTTAGTGTTAGCTTGGGAGCGGGACTCCTACAATGAGCAGTTCTTC.